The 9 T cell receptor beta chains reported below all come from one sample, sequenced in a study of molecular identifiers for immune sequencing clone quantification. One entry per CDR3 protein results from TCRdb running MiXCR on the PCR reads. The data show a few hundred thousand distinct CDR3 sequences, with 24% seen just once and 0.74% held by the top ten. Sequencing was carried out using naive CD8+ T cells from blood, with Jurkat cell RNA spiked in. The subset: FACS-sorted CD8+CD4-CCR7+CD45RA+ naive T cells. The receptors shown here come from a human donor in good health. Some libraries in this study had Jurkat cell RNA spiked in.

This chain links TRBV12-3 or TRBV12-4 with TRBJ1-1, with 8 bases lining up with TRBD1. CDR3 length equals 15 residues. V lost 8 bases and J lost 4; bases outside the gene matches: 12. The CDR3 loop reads CASPAWGQGATEAFF. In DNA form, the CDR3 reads TGTGCCAGCCCCGCCTGGGGGCAGGGGGCCACTGAAGCTTTCTTT.

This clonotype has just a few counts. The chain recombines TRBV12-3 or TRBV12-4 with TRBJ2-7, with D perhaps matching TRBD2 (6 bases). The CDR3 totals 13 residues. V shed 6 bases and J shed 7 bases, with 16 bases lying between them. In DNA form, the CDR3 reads TGTGCCAGCAGCACTACTACGGCGGGGGAGCAGTACTTC. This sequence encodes CASSTTTAGEQYF.

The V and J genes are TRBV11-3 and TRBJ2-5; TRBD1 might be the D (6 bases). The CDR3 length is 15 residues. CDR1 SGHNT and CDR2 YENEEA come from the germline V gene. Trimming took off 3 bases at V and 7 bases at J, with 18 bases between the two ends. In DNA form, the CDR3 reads TGTGCCAGCAGCTTTGATAACAGGGAAGGGGGGACCCAGTACTTC. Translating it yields CASSFDNREGGTQYF.

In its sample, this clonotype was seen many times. In DNA, the CDR3 is TGTGCCAGCAGTTTCCGGCGTAACGGGGAGGACGAGCAGTACTTC. Its translation: CASSFRRNGEDEQYF. This chain links TRBV6-2 or TRBV6-3 with TRBJ2-7; possible D gene TRBD2, 6 bases. Trimming cost V 4 bases and J 5 bases, with 18 bases left between them. The CDR3 has 15 amino acids. The germline CDR1 and CDR2 sequences are MNHEY and SVGEGT.

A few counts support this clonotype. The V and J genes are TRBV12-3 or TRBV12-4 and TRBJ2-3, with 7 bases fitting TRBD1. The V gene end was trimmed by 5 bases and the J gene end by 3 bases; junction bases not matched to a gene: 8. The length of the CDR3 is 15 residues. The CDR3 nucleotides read TGTGCCAGCAGTCAGACAGGGAGAGGTACAGATACGCAGTATTTT. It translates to CASSQTGRGTDTQYF.

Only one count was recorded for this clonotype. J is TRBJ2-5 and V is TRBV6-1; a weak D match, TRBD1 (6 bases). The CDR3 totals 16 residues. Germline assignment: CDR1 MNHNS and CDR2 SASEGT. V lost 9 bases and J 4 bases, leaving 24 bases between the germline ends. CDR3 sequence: CASLTGAHAYPETQYF. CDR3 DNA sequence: TGTGCCAGTCTGACAGGCGCCCACGCGTACCCAGAGACCCAGTACTTC.

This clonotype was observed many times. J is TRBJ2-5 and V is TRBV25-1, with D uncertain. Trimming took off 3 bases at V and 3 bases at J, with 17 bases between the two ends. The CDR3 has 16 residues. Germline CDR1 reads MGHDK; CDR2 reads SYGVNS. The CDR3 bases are TGTGCCAGCAGTGAGGTCGGTTACAGAGAAAAAGAGACCCAGTACTTC. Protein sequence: CASSEVGYREKETQYF. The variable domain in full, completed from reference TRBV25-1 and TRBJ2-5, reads EADIYQTPRYLVIGTGKKITLECSQTMGHDKMYWYQQDPGMELHLIHYSYGVNSTEKGDLSSESTVSRIRTEHFPLTLESARPSHTSQYLCASSEVGYREKETQYFGPGTRLLVL.

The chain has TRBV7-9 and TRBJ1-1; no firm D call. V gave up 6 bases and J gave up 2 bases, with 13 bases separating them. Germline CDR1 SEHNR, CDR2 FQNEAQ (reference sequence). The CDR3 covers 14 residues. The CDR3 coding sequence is TGTGCCAGCAGACCCTTCCGGACTAACACTGAAGCTTTCTTT. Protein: CASRPFRTNTEAFF. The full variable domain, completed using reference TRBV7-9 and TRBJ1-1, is DTGVSQNPRHKITKRGQNVTFRCDPISEHNRLYWYRQTLGQGPEFLTYFQNEAQLEKSRLLSDRFSAERPKGSFSTLEIQRTEQGDSAMYLCASRPFRTNTEAFFGQGTRLTVV.

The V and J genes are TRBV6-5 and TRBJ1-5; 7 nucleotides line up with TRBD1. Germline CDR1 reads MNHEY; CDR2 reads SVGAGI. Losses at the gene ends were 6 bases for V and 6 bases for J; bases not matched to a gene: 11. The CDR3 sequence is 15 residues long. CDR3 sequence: CASRSGTAPIQPQHF. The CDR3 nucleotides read TGTGCCAGCAGGAGTGGGACAGCTCCTATTCAGCCCCAGCATTTT.